Below are 13 T cell receptor beta chains sequenced from a single sample in a study of shared clonotypes between healthy human individuals. This table comes from immunoSEQ multiplex PCR, and its TCRdb copy is limited to in-frame clones, with some not included. This repertoire shows fewer than 1.6 million clones, less than 99% found once; its top ten account for approximately 0.4%. Sequencing used naive CD4+ T cells sorted from blood. As to subset: CD45RA+ positively selected. The receptors derive from a man aged 30 to 45 in good health.

The count of this clone is one. The V gene is TRBV18, the J gene TRBJ2-1, with D tentatively TRBD1 (5 bases). CDR1 KGHSH and CDR2 LQKENI come from the germline V gene. The length of the CDR3 is 13 residues. Trimming stripped 4 bases from V and 5 bases from J, with 9 bases between. The CDR3 loop reads CASSLRRDNEQFF. The CDR3 nucleotides are TGTGCCAGCTCACTCCGCAGGGACAATGAGCAGTTCTTC.

V is TRBV28 and J is TRBJ1-3, with a possible D match to TRBD1 (5 bases). V dropped 2 bases and J dropped 1 base, with 12 bases sitting between them. Per germline, CDR1 MDHEN and CDR2 SYDVKM. This CDR3 is 16 amino acids long. The CDR3 DNA follows: TGTGCCAGCAGTTTAGTCGGCGGGGGATCTGGAAACACCATATATTTT. It translates to CASSLVGGGSGNTIYF.

This clone was detected only a few times. J is TRBJ2-1 and V is TRBV13; possibly TRBD1 for D (5 bases). The CDR3 length is 13 residues. Trimming shortened V by 2 bases and J by 10 bases, and 12 bases separated the two germline ends. The germline CDR1 and CDR2 sequences are PRHDT and FYEKMQ (reference sequence). The CDR3 reads CASSLLQGLEQFF. The CDR3 region has the DNA TGTGCCAGCAGCTTACTCCAGGGATTGGAGCAGTTCTTC.

The J gene is TRBJ2-4, the V gene TRBV5-4; 7 bases map to TRBD1. The CDR3 consists of 12 residues. In germline, CDR1 is SGHNT, CDR2 YYREEE (reference sequence). The V segment lost 4 bases and the J segment 7 bases; nucleotides outside the gene matches: 2. The CDR3 sequence is CASSPGQNIQYF. CDR3 DNA: TGTGCCAGCAGCCCGGGACAGAACATTCAGTACTTC.

Here the CDR3 reads CASSLPPRDGSNQPQHF. The CDR3 nucleotides read TGTGCCAGCAGCTTACCACCTCGGGACGGTAGCAATCAGCCCCAGCATTTT. The chain joins TRBV7-8 to TRBJ1-5; weak D call: TRBD1 (5 bases). The germline CDR1 and CDR2 sequences are SGHVS and FQNEAQ. V lost 2 bases to trimming and J lost 0 bases, with 14 bases between them. CDR3 length: 17 amino acids.

The chain combines TRBV30 with TRBJ1-4; tentatively, D is TRBD1 (6 bases). Germline V CDR1 and CDR2: GTSNPN, SVGIG (reference sequence). This CDR3 has 16 amino acids. Between the trimmed V and J ends, which lost 0 bases and 8 bases, there was a span of 19 bases. The CDR3 coding sequence is TGTGCCTGGAGTGTACGAGGGACAAGGAGATCGGAAAAACTGTTTTTT. Its protein product is CAWSVRGTRRSEKLFF.

The chain uses TRBV18 and TRBJ1-4, with a possible D match to TRBD1 (6 bases). The germline V gene has CDR1 KGHSH and CDR2 LQKENI. This CDR3 spans 17 amino acids. V lost 0 bases, J lost 0 bases, and 11 bases lay in between. Here the CDR3 reads CASSPPDRFSTNEKLFF. In DNA, the CDR3 is TGTGCCAGCTCACCACCGGACAGATTTTCAACTAATGAAAAACTGTTTTTT. Complete variable domain (other parts from reference TRBV18 and TRBJ1-4): NAGVMQNPRHLVRRRGQEARLRCSPMKGHSHVYWYRQLPEEGLKFMVYLQKENIIDESGMPKERFSAEFPKEGPSILRIQQVVRGDSAAYFCASSPPDRFSTNEKLFFGSGTQLSVL.

The CDR3 protein is CSVGSSGTSGRRYNEQFF. The CDR3 nucleotides read TGCAGCGTTGGTTCTTCCGGGACTAGCGGGAGGAGATACAATGAGCAGTTCTTC. The rearrangement links TRBV29-1 to TRBJ2-1; 15 bases line up with TRBD2. The CDR3 loop spans 18 amino acids. J was trimmed by 4 bases and V by 4 bases; bases with no gene match: 11. Germline V gives CDR1 SQVTM, CDR2 ANQGSEA.

This clone was recorded once. This rearrangement joins TRBV5-6 to TRBJ1-2; 8 positions match TRBD1. The CDR3 covers 15 residues. Per the germline V gene, CDR1 is SGHDT and CDR2 is YYEEEE. The trim removed 4 bases at V and 5 bases at J, leaving 10 bases unmatched. The CDR3 DNA sequence: TGTGCCAGCAGCCCATGGACAGGGTCATTATATGGCTACACCTTC. Translated, it gives CASSPWTGSLYGYTF.

The chain links TRBV2 to TRBJ2-5, with 8 bases matching TRBD1. V shed 6 bases, J shed 3 bases, and the junction held 6 bases outside the gene matches. The V gene's germline CDR1 is SNHLY and CDR2 FYNNEI. The CDR3 loop spans 14 amino acids. This CDR3 reads CASSRDRGKETQYF. DNA for the CDR3: TGTGCCAGCAGCCGTGACAGGGGAAAAGAGACCCAGTACTTC.

The chain employs TRBV5-4 and TRBJ2-2; D gene ambiguous. The CDR3 runs 14 residues. Germline CDR1 reads SGHNT; CDR2 reads YYREEE (reference sequence). V lost 6 bases to trimming and J lost 6 bases, with 15 bases between them. The CDR3 region is CASNPDVGSGELFF. DNA of the CDR3: TGTGCCAGCAACCCAGATGTGGGCTCCGGGGAGCTGTTTTTT.

V usage is TRBV5-1 and J usage is TRBJ2-1; D is perhaps TRBD2 (6 bases). Germline V gene data show CDR1 as SGHRS and CDR2 as YFSETQ. Trimming cost V 7 bases and J 7 bases, with 21 bases left between them. This CDR3 contains 15 residues. In nucleotides, the CDR3 is TGCGCCAGCGTCGGTGCGGGGAGGAATATGAATGAGCAGTTCTTC. Its protein is CASVGAGRNMNEQFF.

This chain connects TRBV7-8 to TRBJ2-5; D not resolved. Germline loops: CDR1 SGHVS, CDR2 FQNEAQ. Trimming removed 1 base from V and 0 bases from J, with 6 bases in between. This CDR3 has 14 residues. CDR3 in DNA: TGTGCCAGCAGCTTAGGCAGTAACCAAGAGACCCAGTACTTC. Protein: CASSLGSNQETQYF. Combining the CDR3 with reference TRBV7-8 and TRBJ2-5 gives the whole variable domain GAGVSQSPRYKVAKRGQDVALRCDPISGHVSLFWYQQALGQGPEFLTYFQNEAQLDKSGLPSDRFFAERPEGSVSTLKIQRTQQEDSAVYLCASSLGSNQETQYFGPGTRLLVL.